This TCR beta chain was profiled in a study of technical replicates of blood from a few donors. Some clones are missing from TCRdb's copy, which holds only in-frame ones; the method was immunoSEQ multiplex PCR. The sample consists of 60,000 to 90,000 clones, 95% of them appearing once. Sequences were obtained from T cells isolated from PBMCs. This TCR came from a human donor in good health.

The CDR3 DNA reads TGCGCCAGCAGTGAGTCGTTGAATCCCTCGAGCACTGAAGCTTTCTTT. Translating it yields CASSESLNPSSTEAFF. The chain combines TRBV10-1 with TRBJ1-1; D call uncertain. Between the trimmed V and J ends, which lost 0 bases and 4 bases, there was a span of 15 bases. CDR3 length equals 16 residues. CDR1 is WNHNN, CDR2 SYGVQD, per germline (reference sequence).